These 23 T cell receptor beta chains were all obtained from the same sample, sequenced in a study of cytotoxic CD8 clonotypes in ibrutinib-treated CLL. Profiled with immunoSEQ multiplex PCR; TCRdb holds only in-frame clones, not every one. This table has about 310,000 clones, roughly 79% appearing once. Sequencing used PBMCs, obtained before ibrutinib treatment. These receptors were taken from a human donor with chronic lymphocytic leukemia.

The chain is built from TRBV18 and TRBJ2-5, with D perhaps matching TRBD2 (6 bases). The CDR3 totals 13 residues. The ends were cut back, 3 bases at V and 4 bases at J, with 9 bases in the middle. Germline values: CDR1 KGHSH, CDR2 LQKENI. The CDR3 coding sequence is TGTGCCAGCTCACCTCGGGGAGGAGAGACCCAGTACTTC. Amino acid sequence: CASSPRGGETQYF.

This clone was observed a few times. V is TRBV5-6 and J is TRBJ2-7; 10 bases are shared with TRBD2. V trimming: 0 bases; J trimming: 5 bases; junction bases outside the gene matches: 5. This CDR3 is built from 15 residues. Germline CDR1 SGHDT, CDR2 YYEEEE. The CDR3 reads CASSLGILAGDEQYF. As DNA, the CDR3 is TGTGCCAGCAGCTTGGGGATCCTAGCGGGAGACGAGCAGTACTTC.

For the CDR3, the DNA is TGTGCCACCAGCAGAGTCGTCAGTGCCTACGAGCAGTACTTC. The encoded protein is CATSRVVSAYEQYF. The chain carries TRBV15 and TRBJ2-7; no definite D call. This CDR3 is built from 14 residues. Germline CDR1 LNHNV, CDR2 YYDKDF (reference sequence). V lost 1 base, J lost 2 bases, and 9 bases lay in between.

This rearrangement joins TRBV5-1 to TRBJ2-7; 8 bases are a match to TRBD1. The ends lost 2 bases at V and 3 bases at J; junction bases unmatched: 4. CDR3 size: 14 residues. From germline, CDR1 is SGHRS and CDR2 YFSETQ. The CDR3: CASSLSGQDYEQYF. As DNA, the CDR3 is TGCGCCAGCAGCTTATCGGGACAGGACTACGAGCAGTACTTC.

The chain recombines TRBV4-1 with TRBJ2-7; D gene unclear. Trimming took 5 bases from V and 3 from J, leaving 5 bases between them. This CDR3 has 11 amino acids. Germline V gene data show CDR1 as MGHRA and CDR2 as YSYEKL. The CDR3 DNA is TGCGCCAGCAGCTCCTTCTACGAGCAGTACTTC. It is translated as CASSSFYEQYF.

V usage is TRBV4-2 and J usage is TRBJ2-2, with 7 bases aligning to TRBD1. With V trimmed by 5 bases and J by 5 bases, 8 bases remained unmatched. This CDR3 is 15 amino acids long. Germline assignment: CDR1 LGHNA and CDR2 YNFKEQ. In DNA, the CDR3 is TGTGCCAGCAGCACCCGACAGGGTCTGACCGGGGAGCTGTTTTTT. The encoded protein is CASSTRQGLTGELFF.

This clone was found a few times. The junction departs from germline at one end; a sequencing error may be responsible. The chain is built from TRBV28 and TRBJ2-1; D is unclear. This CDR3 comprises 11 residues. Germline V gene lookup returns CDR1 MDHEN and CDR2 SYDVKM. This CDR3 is CASSSARPLLF. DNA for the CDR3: TGTGCCAGCAGTAGCGCTCGCCCCCTTCTCTTC.

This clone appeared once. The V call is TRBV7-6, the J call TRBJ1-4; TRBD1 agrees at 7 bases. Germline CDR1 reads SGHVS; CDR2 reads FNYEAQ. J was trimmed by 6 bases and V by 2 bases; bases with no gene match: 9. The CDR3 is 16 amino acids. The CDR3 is CASSLNWGRGDEKLFF. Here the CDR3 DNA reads TGTGCCAGCAGCTTAAATTGGGGCAGGGGGGATGAAAAACTGTTTTTT.

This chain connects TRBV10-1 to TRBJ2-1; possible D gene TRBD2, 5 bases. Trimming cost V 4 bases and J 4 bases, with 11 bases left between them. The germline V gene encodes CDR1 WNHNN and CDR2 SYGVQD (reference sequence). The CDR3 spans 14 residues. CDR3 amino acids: CASSVSGRYNEQFF. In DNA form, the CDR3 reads TGCGCCAGCAGTGTGAGCGGCCGTTACAATGAGCAGTTCTTC.

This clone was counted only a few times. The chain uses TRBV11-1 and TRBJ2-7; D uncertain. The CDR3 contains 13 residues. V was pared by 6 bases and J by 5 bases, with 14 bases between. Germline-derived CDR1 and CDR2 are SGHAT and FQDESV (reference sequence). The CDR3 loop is CASSFNAVNEQYF. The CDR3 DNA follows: TGTGCCAGCAGTTTCAACGCGGTTAACGAGCAGTACTTC.

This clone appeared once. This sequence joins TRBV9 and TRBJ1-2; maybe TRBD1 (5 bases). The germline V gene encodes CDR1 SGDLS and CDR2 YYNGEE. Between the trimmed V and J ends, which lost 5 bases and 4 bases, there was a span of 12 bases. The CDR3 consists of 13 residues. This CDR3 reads CASSWDGTYGYTF. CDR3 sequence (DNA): TGTGCCAGCAGTTGGGACGGAACCTATGGCTACACCTTC.

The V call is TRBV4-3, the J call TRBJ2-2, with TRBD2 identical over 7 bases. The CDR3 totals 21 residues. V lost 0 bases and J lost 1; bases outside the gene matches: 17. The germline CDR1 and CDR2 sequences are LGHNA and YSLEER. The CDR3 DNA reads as TGCGCCAGCAGCCAAGAGTGGATGCCTGGGTGGCTAGCGGAGAACACCGGGGAGCTGTTTTTT. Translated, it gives CASSQEWMPGWLAENTGELFF.

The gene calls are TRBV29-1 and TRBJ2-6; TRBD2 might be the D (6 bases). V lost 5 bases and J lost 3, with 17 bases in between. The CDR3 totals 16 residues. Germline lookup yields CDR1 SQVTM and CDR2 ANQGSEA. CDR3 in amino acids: CSVCIGRLVGANVLTF. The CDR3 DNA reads TGCAGCGTTTGTATTGGGAGGTTAGTTGGGGCCAACGTCCTGACTTTC.

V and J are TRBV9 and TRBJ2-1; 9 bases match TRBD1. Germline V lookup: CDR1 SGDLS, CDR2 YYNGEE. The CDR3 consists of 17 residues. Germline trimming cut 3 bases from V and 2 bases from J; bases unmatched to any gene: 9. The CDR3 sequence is CASSARPGQGAYNEQFF. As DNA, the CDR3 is TGTGCCAGCAGCGCCAGACCGGGACAGGGAGCCTACAATGAGCAGTTCTTC.

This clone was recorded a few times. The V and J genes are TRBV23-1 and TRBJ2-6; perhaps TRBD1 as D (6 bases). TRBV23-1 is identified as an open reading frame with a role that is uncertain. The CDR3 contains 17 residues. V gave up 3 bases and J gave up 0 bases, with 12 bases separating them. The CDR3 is CASSHSRDTSGANVLTF. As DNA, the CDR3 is TGCGCCAGCAGTCACTCCCGGGACACCTCTGGGGCCAACGTCCTGACTTTC.

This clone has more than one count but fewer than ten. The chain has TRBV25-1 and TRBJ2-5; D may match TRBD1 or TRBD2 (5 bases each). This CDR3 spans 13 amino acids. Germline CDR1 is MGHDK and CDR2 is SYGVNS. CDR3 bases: TGTTCGACACTCGGGACGGATCAAGAGACCCAGTACTTC. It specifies CSTLGTDQETQYF.

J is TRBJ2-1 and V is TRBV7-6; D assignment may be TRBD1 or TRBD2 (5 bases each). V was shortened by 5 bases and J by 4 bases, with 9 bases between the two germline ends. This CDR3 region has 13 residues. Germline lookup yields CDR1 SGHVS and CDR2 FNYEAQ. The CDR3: CASSRGPYNEQFF. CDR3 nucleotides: TGTGCCAGCAGCCGGGGACCGTACAATGAGCAGTTCTTC.

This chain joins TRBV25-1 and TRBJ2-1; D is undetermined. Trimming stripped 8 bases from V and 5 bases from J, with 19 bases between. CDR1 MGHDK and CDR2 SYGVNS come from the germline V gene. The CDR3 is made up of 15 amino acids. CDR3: CASGNRVEVDNEQFF. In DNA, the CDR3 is TGTGCCAGCGGGAATAGGGTTGAGGTGGACAATGAGCAGTTCTTC.

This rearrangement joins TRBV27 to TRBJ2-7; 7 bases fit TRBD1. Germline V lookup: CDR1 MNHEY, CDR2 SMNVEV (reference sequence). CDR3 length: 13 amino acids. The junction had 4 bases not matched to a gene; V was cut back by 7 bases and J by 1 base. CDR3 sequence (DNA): TGTGCCAGCAAGAGACAGGGTTCCTACGAGCAGTACTTC. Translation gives CASKRQGSYEQYF.

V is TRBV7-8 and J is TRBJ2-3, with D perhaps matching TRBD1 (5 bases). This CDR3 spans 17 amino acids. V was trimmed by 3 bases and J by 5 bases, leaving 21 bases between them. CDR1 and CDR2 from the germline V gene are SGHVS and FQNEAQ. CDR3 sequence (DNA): TGTGCCAGCAGCTTTAGCAGGTCTCCCAGGGATGAAGATACGCAGTATTTT. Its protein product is CASSFSRSPRDEDTQYF.

The CDR3 loop reads CASSLGLNYGYTF. The CDR3 bases are TGTGCCAGCAGCTTAGGACTAAACTATGGCTACACCTTC. The chain uses TRBV7-9 and TRBJ1-2; no firm D call. The germline gives CDR1 SEHNR, CDR2 FQNEAQ (reference sequence). The CDR3 covers 13 residues. V was shortened by 1 base and J by 2 bases, with 5 bases between the two germline ends. The whole variable domain, filled in from reference TRBV7-9 and TRBJ1-2, reads DTGVSQNPRHKITKRGQNVTFRCDPISEHNRLYWYRQTLGQGPEFLTYFQNEAQLEKSRLLSDRFSAERPKGSFSTLEIQRTEQGDSAMYLCASSLGLNYGYTFGSGTRLTVV.

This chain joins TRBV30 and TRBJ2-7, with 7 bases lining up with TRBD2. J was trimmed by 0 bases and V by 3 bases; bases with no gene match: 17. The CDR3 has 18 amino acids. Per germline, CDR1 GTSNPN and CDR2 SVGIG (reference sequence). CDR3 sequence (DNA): TGTGCCTGGAGGGAGAGGTGGGCTAGCGGTATTAGCTCCTACGAGCAGTACTTC. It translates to CAWRERWASGISSYEQYF.

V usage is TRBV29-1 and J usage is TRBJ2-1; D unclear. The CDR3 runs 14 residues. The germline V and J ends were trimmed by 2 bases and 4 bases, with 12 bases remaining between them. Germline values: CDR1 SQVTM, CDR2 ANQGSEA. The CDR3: CSVEIALSYNEQFF. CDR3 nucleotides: TGCAGCGTTGAAATTGCATTAAGTTACAATGAGCAGTTCTTC.